This T cell receptor (beta chain) was recovered during a study of identical twins. A universal primer site was created by template switching, with the cDNA bearing unique molecular identifiers. Using its own MiXCR run on the 5' RACE reads, TCRdb lists one record per CDR3 protein. Here the sample spans about 700,000 distinct CDR3 sequences, roughly 8% being singletons. Study-level points and caveats: Insertions ran lower in abundant cord blood beta clonotypes, though not in memory repertoires. There was more out-of-frame TCR alpha sharing in monozygotic twins than models estimated. Conclusions were drawn cross-sectionally by statistical analysis, without following the same donors.

This clonotype appeared a few times. Its antigen is unidentified. The junction had 9 bases not matched to a gene; V was cut back by 5 bases and J by 2 bases. The germline gives CDR1 DFQATT, CDR2 SNEGSKA (reference sequence). This CDR3 contains 15 residues. The same sample was also used in a study of yellow fever vaccine responses in identical twins.

The J gene is TRBJ2-3, the V gene TRBV20-1, with 8 bases lining up with TRBD2. This receptor was obtained from a woman aged 18-29 years in good health. Sequenced: PBMCs. CDR3 bases: TGCAGTGCTCCTCTAGACGGGAGGGTCACAGATACGCAGTATTTT. Translation gives CSAPLDGRVTDTQYF.